The next 10 T cell receptor beta chains were all read from a single sample in a study of T cells in Graves' hyperthyroidism and ophthalmopathy. TCR beta CDR3 regions were amplified from RNA transcripts. Primed by the HTBI set, a first-round RT-PCR was run on the TCR CDR3. Via MiXCR, TCRdb re-called the multiplex PCR reads, giving one row per CDR3 protein. The sample holds 600,000 or so distinct CDR3 sequences, more than 13% seen once. The specimen sequenced was blood. Receptor source: a woman aged 18-30 years with Graves' ophthalmopathy.

This clonotype was picked up many times. This chain joins TRBV24-1 and TRBJ2-1, with D perhaps TRBD1 (6 bases). With 0 bases removed from V and 3 bases from J, the gap between germline ends came to 11 bases. Germline loops: CDR1 KGHDR, CDR2 SFDVKD. CDR3 length: 16 residues. CDR3 region: CATSDLAGVHYNEQFF. DNA of the CDR3: TGTGCCACCAGTGATTTGGCAGGGGTACACTACAATGAGCAGTTCTTC.

The V and J genes are TRBV19 and TRBJ2-3, with TRBD2 matching 8 bases. V trimming: 4 bases; J trimming: 4 bases; junction bases outside the gene matches: 10. Germline CDR1 reads LNHDA; CDR2 reads SQIVND (reference sequence). This CDR3 has 16 residues. CDR3 sequence (DNA): TGTGCCAGTAGTACCCTTAGCGGGAATTACGCAGATACGCAGTATTTT. This sequence encodes CASSTLSGNYADTQYF.

The chain is built from TRBV24-1 and TRBJ2-3; D perhaps matches TRBD2 (6 bases). There are 13 residues in the CDR3. V was pared by 3 bases and J by 5 bases, with 8 bases between. CDR1 KGHDR and CDR2 SFDVKD come from the germline V gene. The CDR3 sequence: CATSDGGGDTQYF. In nucleotides, the CDR3 is TGTGCCACCAGTGATGGGGGAGGAGATACGCAGTATTTT.

The rearrangement uses TRBV20-1 and TRBJ1-1, with 8 bases aligning to TRBD1. Germline V CDR1 and CDR2: DFQATT, SNEGSKA (reference sequence). This CDR3 has 16 residues. The junction had 16 bases not matched to a gene; V was cut back by 2 bases and J by 8 bases. In DNA, the CDR3 is TGCAGTGCTAGAAGCCTAGAGACAGGGGCCCTCGGGGAAGCTTTCTTT. Its translation: CSARSLETGALGEAFF.

This clonotype was found many times. This sequence joins TRBV6-1 and TRBJ2-1, with D hard to call. The CDR3 runs to 12 residues. The germline CDR1 and CDR2 sequences are MNHNS and SASEGT. V was pared by 4 bases and J by 7 bases, with 8 bases between. CDR3 in amino acids: CASSGNSNEQFF. The DNA of the CDR3 is TGTGCCAGCAGTGGCAACTCGAATGAGCAGTTCTTC.

The V call is TRBV4-1, the J call TRBJ1-2; 7 nucleotides line up with TRBD1. The length of the CDR3 is 15 residues. The germline gives CDR1 MGHRA, CDR2 YSYEKL. Germline trimming cut 5 bases from V and 4 bases from J; bases unmatched to any gene: 10. CDR3: CASSRPTGPPYGYTF. The CDR3 DNA sequence: TGCGCCAGCAGCAGACCGACAGGGCCCCCCTATGGCTACACCTTC.

This clonotype was seen a handful of times. V is TRBV9 and J is TRBJ1-6; tentatively, D is TRBD1 (5 bases). This CDR3 spans 14 amino acids. The V gene's germline CDR1 is SGDLS and CDR2 YYNGEE. Trimming left V 4 bases short and J 7 bases short, with 12 bases between. The CDR3 region is CASSQTVGNSPLHF. Here the CDR3 DNA reads TGTGCCAGCAGCCAGACAGTAGGCAATTCACCCCTCCACTTT.

This clonotype was counted between two and nine times. The chain carries TRBV2 and TRBJ1-3, with a weak D call TRBD1 (5 bases). CDR1 and CDR2 (germline): SNHLY, FYNNEI. The CDR3 has 15 residues. The germline V and J ends were trimmed by 8 bases and 1 base, with 15 bases remaining between them. CDR3 residues: CASSMGPQSGNTIYF. The CDR3 DNA sequence: TGTGCCAGCTCAATGGGGCCACAATCTGGAAACACCATATATTTT.

This clonotype occurred many times. The chain recombines TRBV7-9 with TRBJ1-2; no reliable D call. Trimming left V 2 bases short and J 5 bases short, with 6 bases between. CDR3 length: 12 amino acids. Germline CDR1 and CDR2: SEHNR and FQNEAQ (reference sequence). The chain's CDR3 is CASSLQEYGYTF. The CDR3 DNA is TGTGCCAGCAGCTTACAAGAATATGGCTACACCTTC.

This clonotype was counted many times. The chain joins TRBV27 to TRBJ2-7, with no clear D. Germline lookup yields CDR1 MNHEY and CDR2 SMNVEV (reference sequence). This CDR3 has 11 residues. V lost 3 bases and J 5 bases, leaving 5 bases between the germline ends. The CDR3 DNA reads as TGTGCCAGCAGTTTGAACAACGAGCAGTACTTC. Translated, it gives CASSLNNEQYF.